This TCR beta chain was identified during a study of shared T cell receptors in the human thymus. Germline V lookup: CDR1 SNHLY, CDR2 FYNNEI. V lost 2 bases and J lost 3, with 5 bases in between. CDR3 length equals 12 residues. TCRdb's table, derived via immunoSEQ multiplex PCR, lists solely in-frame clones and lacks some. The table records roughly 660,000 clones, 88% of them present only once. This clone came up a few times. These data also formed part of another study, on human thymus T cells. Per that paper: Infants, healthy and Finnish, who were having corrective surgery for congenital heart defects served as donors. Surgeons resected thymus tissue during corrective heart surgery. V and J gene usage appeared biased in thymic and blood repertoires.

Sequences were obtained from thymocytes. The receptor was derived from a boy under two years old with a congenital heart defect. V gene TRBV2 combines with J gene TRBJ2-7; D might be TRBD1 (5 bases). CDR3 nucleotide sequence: TGTGCCAGCAGTGAAAGGGGCTACGAGCAGTACTTC. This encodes CASSERGYEQYF.